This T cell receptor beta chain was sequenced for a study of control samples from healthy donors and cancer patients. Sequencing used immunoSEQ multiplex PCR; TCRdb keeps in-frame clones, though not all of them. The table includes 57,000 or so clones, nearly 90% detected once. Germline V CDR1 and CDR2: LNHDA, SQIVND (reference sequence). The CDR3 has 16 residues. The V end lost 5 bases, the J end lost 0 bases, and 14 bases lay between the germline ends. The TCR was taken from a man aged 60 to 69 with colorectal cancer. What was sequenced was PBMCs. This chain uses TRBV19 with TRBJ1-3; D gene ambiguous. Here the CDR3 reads CASSWVEANSGNTIYF. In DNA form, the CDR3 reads TGTGCCAGTAGTTGGGTCGAGGCGAACTCTGGAAACACCATATATTTT. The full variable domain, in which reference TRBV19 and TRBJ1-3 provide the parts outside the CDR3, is DGGITQSPKYLFRKEGQNVTLSCEQNLNHDAMYWYRQDPGQGLRLIYYSQIVNDFQKGDIAEGYSVSREKKESFPLTVTSAQKNPTAFYLCASSWVEANSGNTIYFGEGSWLTVV.